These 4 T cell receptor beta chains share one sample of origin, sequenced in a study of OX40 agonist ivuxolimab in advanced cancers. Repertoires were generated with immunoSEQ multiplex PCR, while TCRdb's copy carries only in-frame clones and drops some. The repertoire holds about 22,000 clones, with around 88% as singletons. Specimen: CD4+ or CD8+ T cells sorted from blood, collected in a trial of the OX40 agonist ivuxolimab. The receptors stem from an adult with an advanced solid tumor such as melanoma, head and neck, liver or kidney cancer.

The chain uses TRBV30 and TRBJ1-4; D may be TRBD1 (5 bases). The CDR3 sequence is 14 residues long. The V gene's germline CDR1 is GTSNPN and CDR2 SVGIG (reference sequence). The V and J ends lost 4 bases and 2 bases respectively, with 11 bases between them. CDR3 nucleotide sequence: TGTGCCTGGACTCTTGGGGCGACTAATGAAAAACTGTTTTTT. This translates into CAWTLGATNEKLFF. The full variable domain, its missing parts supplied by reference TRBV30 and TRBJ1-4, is SQTIHQWPATLVQPVGSPLSLECTVEGTSNPNLYWYRQAAGRGLQLLFYSVGIGQISSEVPQNLSASRPQDRQFILSSKKLLLSDSGFYLCAWTLGATNEKLFFGSGTQLSVL.

CDR3 sequence reads: CASSVDPGSYNEQFF. The CDR3 nucleotides are TGTGCCAGCAGCGTAGATCCGGGCTCCTACAATGAGCAGTTCTTC. The V gene is TRBV9, the J gene TRBJ2-1; D is undetermined. CDR3 length: 15 residues. V lost 0 bases, J lost 0 bases, and 7 bases lay in between. Germline V gene data show CDR1 as SGDLS and CDR2 as YYNGEE.

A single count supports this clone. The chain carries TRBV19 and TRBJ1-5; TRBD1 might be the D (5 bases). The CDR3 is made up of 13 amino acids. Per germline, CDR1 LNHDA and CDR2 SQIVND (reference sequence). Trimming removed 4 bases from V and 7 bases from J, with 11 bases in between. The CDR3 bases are TGTGCCAGTAGTACAGTTAGACAGCAGCCCCAGCATTTT. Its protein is CASSTVRQQPQHF.

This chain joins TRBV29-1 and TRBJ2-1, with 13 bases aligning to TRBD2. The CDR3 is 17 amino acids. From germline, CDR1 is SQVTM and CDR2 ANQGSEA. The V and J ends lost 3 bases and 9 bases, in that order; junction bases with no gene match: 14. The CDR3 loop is CSVERGEGTSGIGEQFF. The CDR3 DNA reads TGCAGCGTTGAGAGAGGGGAAGGGACTAGCGGGATAGGTGAGCAGTTCTTC.